What follows are 28 T cell receptor beta chains derived from one specimen sequenced in a study of T cells in Graves' hyperthyroidism and ophthalmopathy. What was amplified from RNA transcripts were TCR beta CDR3 regions. With the HTBI primer set, the TCR CDR3 went through a first round of RT-PCR. TCRdb re-called the multiplex PCR reads through MiXCR, storing one row per CDR3 protein. The repertoire holds 500,000 to 800,000 distinct CDR3 sequences, with roughly 15% as singletons. Specimen: blood. The receptors here all came from a woman aged 45-60 years with Graves' ophthalmopathy.

This clonotype was recorded many times. The chain employs TRBV20-1 and TRBJ2-5; D gene unclear. Germline-derived CDR1 and CDR2 are DFQATT and SNEGSKA (reference sequence). Between the trimmed V and J ends, which lost 3 bases and 5 bases, there was a span of 7 bases. The CDR3 contains 11 residues. The CDR3 coding sequence is TGCAGTGCTAGGCAGGCGGAGACCCAGTACTTC. The encoded protein is CSARQAETQYF.

This clonotype appeared many times. The chain combines TRBV11-2 with TRBJ2-7; 16 bases agree with TRBD2. J lost 4 bases, V lost 5 bases, and 8 bases had no gene match. This CDR3 is built from 17 residues. Per the germline V gene, CDR1 is SGHAT and CDR2 is FQNNGV. CDR3 sequence: CASSRGLAGGPLYEQYF. Here the CDR3 DNA reads TGTGCCAGCAGCCGGGGACTAGCGGGAGGGCCCCTTTACGAGCAGTACTTC.

This clonotype was detected only a few times. The V and J genes are TRBV28 and TRBJ2-7; D may correspond to TRBD1 or TRBD2 (5 bases each). The CDR3 totals 13 residues. V shed 5 bases and J shed 1 base, with 9 bases lying between them. Germline V gives CDR1 MDHEN, CDR2 SYDVKM. In DNA form, the CDR3 reads TGTGCCAGCAGTGGGACCCAATCCTACGAGCAGTACTTC. It specifies CASSGTQSYEQYF.

This clonotype has at least ten counts. The V and J genes are TRBV7-8 and TRBJ2-1; TRBD1 aligns across 9 bases. The CDR3 has 17 amino acids. The germline V gene encodes CDR1 SGHVS and CDR2 FQNEAQ. The junction had 13 bases not matched to a gene; V was cut back by 5 bases and J by 5 bases. The CDR3 spells CASSKLRTGAINNEQFF. CDR3 DNA: TGTGCCAGCAGCAAACTAAGGACAGGGGCTATAAACAATGAGCAGTTCTTC.

Many counts were recorded for this clonotype. The rearrangement joins TRBV20-1 to TRBJ2-7; TRBD2 agrees at 7 bases. The CDR3 contains 15 residues. V lost 0 bases and J lost 2; bases outside the gene matches: 7. CDR1 is DFQATT, CDR2 SNEGSKA, per germline (reference sequence). The CDR3 DNA is TGCAGTGCTAGAGATCCCGGGACTACCCCCTACGAGCAGTACTTC. It is translated as CSARDPGTTPYEQYF.

The chain employs TRBV20-1 and TRBJ1-2; 8 bases align to TRBD1. There are 11 residues in the CDR3. CDR1 DFQATT and CDR2 SNEGSKA come from the germline V gene (reference sequence). The V gene end was trimmed by 3 bases and the J gene end by 8 bases; junction bases not matched to a gene: 2. The CDR3 DNA reads as TGCAGTGCTAGGACAGGGGACGGCTACACCTTC. This translates into CSARTGDGYTF.

The chain has TRBV24-1 and TRBJ2-5; 8 bases match TRBD1. The germline V gene has CDR1 KGHDR and CDR2 SFDVKD. V lost 3 bases, J lost 14 bases, and 7 bases stayed unmatched. The CDR3 runs 12 residues. The CDR3 nucleotides read TGTGCCACCAGTGATGCGGACAGGGTAACATACTTC. Translation: CATSDADRVTYF.

This clonotype was recorded many times. The V gene is TRBV15, the J gene TRBJ2-7; the match to TRBD1 covers 8 bases. Per germline, CDR1 LNHNV and CDR2 YYDKDF (reference sequence). This CDR3 spans 16 amino acids. Unmatched junction bases numbered 5, after V lost 0 bases and J lost 1 base. The CDR3 DNA reads TGTGCCACCAGCAGAGAGGACAGGGCAAGGTCCTACGAGCAGTACTTC. The encoded protein is CATSREDRARSYEQYF.

This clonotype was counted many times. This chain uses TRBV11-2 with TRBJ1-1; TRBD1 aligns across 8 bases. The germline gives CDR1 SGHAT, CDR2 FQNNGV. Losses at the gene ends were 4 bases for V and 10 bases for J; bases not matched to a gene: 11. The CDR3 sequence is 14 residues long. The CDR3 sequence: CASSSGQGVGRAFF. The CDR3 DNA is TGTGCCAGCAGCTCAGGACAGGGCGTGGGTAGAGCTTTCTTT.

In its sample, this clonotype was seen many times. This rearrangement joins TRBV14 to TRBJ2-7; D may be TRBD2 (5 bases). The CDR3 spans 15 residues. Between the trimmed V and J ends, which lost 2 bases and 6 bases, there was a span of 17 bases. Germline V gene sequence: CDR1 SGHDN, CDR2 FVKESK. The CDR3 sequence is CASSQKLPPEGEQYF. CDR3 bases: TGTGCCAGCAGCCAAAAACTACCTCCCGAGGGCGAGCAGTACTTC.

This clonotype showed up just a few times. This sequence joins TRBV10-3 and TRBJ2-6, with D perhaps TRBD2 (5 bases). Trimming shortened V by 4 bases and J by 3 bases, and 7 bases separated the two germline ends. Germline V gene data show CDR1 as ENHRY and CDR2 as SYGVKD. The CDR3 totals 14 residues. The CDR3 reads CAISGSGGANVLTF. The DNA for the CDR3 is TGTGCCATCAGTGGGAGCGGTGGGGCCAACGTCCTGACTTTC.

This clonotype was counted between two and nine times. This rearrangement joins TRBV12-5 to TRBJ1-5, with TRBD1 matching 7 bases. CDR1 and CDR2 from the germline V gene are LGHNT and FRNRAP. The CDR3 has 17 residues. After removal of 2 bases from V and 3 bases from J, the junction contained 10 bases not matched to a gene. The CDR3 nucleotides are TGTGCTAGTGGTTTGACTTGGGACAGCCAACTCAATCAGCCCCAGCATTTT. Translating it yields CASGLTWDSQLNQPQHF.

This clonotype was counted many times. The chain links TRBV10-3 to TRBJ2-7; D perhaps matches TRBD2 (6 bases). The CDR3 extends over 16 amino acids. V lost 6 bases, J lost 0 bases, and 18 bases lay in between. Per the germline V gene, CDR1 is ENHRY and CDR2 is SYGVKD. In nucleotides, the CDR3 is TGTGCCATCAGACACTCCGGGACTCTCGTCTCCTACGAGCAGTACTTC. This gives the protein CAIRHSGTLVSYEQYF.

This CDR3 is CASRQTSGSYNEQFF. The CDR3 region has the DNA TGTGCCAGTAGACAGACTAGCGGATCCTACAATGAGCAGTTCTTC. This chain uses TRBV19 with TRBJ2-1, with TRBD2 matching 9 bases. V lost 6 bases, J lost 1 base, and 4 bases stayed unmatched. The germline CDR1 and CDR2 sequences are LNHDA and SQIVND (reference sequence). The CDR3 runs 15 residues.

This clonotype was detected many times. This chain joins TRBV27 and TRBJ1-5; D remains ambiguous. The CDR3 covers 14 residues. The germline V and J ends were trimmed by 6 bases and 2 bases, with 11 bases remaining between them. Per the germline V gene, CDR1 is MNHEY and CDR2 is SMNVEV (reference sequence). The CDR3 DNA reads TGTGCCAGCAGGCTTGGCATAGGCAATCAGCCCCAGCATTTT. It specifies CASRLGIGNQPQHF.

This clonotype was found a few times. The CDR3: CASSDSPKGFVEQFF. The DNA for the CDR3 is TGTGCCAGCAGTGACTCCCCAAAGGGGTTCGTTGAGCAGTTCTTC. This chain uses TRBV6-1 with TRBJ2-1; tentative D call: TRBD1 (5 bases). CDR1 is MNHNS and CDR2 is SASEGT in the germline V gene. There are 15 residues in the CDR3. Trimming shortened V by 3 bases and J by 9 bases, and 18 bases separated the two germline ends.

A few counts support this clonotype. V gene TRBV4-1 combines with J gene TRBJ2-4, with 8 bases matching TRBD1. This CDR3 contains 15 residues. V lost 2 bases, J lost 6 bases, and 6 bases stayed unmatched. The V gene's germline CDR1 is MGHRA and CDR2 YSYEKL. CDR3 in DNA: TGCGCCAGCAGCCAACCCCGGACAGGGACAAACATTCAGTACTTC. This gives the protein CASSQPRTGTNIQYF.

CDR3 sequence (DNA): TGTGCCAGCAGCCCTCCTAGGACAGGAGGAGGAGAGACCCAGTACTTC. It codes for CASSPPRTGGGETQYF. The rearrangement joins TRBV5-4 to TRBJ2-5; 7 bases map to TRBD1. Germline V lookup: CDR1 SGHNT, CDR2 YYREEE (reference sequence). The CDR3 totals 16 residues. The V and J ends lost 4 bases and 4 bases, in that order; junction bases with no gene match: 13.

The genes are TRBV28 and TRBJ1-1; D is unclear. V lost 9 bases and J 6 bases, leaving 11 bases between the germline ends. This CDR3 region has 11 residues. Germline V gene sequence: CDR1 MDHEN, CDR2 SYDVKM. The CDR3 DNA reads as TGTGCCAGTCTTAGTGGCGCTGAAGCTTTCTTT. It translates to CASLSGAEAFF.

This clonotype occurred many times. The gene calls are TRBV5-1 and TRBJ2-1, with 10 bases lining up with TRBD1. CDR1 and CDR2 from the germline V gene are SGHRS and YFSETQ. The CDR3 is 14 residues long. The V gene end was trimmed by 5 bases and the J gene end by 6 bases; junction bases not matched to a gene: 5. Written as DNA, the CDR3 is TGCGCCAGCAGTCCCCGGGACAGGGGCAATGAGCAGTTCTTC. Encoded protein: CASSPRDRGNEQFF.

This clonotype was seen at least ten times. This chain joins TRBV20-1 and TRBJ2-3, with 9 bases lining up with TRBD2. CDR1 DFQATT and CDR2 SNEGSKA come from the germline V gene (reference sequence). J was trimmed by 0 bases and V by 3 bases; bases with no gene match: 10. CDR3 length: 17 amino acids. The CDR3 DNA reads as TGCAGTGCTAGGCCCCTAGCGGGAAGACTTAGCACAGATACGCAGTATTTT. This encodes CSARPLAGRLSTDTQYF.

This clonotype has ten or more counts. J is TRBJ2-5 and V is TRBV7-2; 7 bases agree with TRBD1. Germline CDR1 SGHTA, CDR2 FQGNSA. The V and J ends lost 5 bases and 5 bases, in that order; junction bases with no gene match: 11. This CDR3 spans 15 amino acids. Written as DNA, the CDR3 is TGTGCCAGCAGCCCACAGACAGGGAGTTCGGAGACCCAGTACTTC. It specifies CASSPQTGSSETQYF.

This clonotype has only one observation. The chain uses TRBV20-1 and TRBJ2-1; 9 nucleotides line up with TRBD2. V lost 0 bases to trimming and J lost 6 bases; unmatched junction nucleotides: 6. CDR3 length: 15 amino acids. Germline lookup yields CDR1 DFQATT and CDR2 SNEGSKA (reference sequence). CDR3 bases: TGCAGTGCTAGAGAAGGTAGCGGGGGTCCCAATGAGCAGTTCTTC. Protein product: CSAREGSGGPNEQFF.

The CDR3 DNA is TGTGCCAGCAGTTACCGGGGACAGGGGCTCGACGAGCAGTACTTC. Its translation is CASSYRGQGLDEQYF. This chain uses TRBV6-5 with TRBJ2-7, with TRBD1 matching over 10 bases. Germline V gives CDR1 MNHEY, CDR2 SVGAGI. CDR3 size: 15 residues. J lost 5 bases, V lost 2 bases, and 6 bases had no gene match.

This clonotype was seen a handful of times. The chain carries TRBV7-2 and TRBJ2-5; D is perhaps TRBD2 (7 bases). Per germline, CDR1 SGHTA and CDR2 FQGNSA. The CDR3 has 14 residues. V was pared by 6 bases and J by 4 bases, with 15 bases between. CDR3: CASSEGGARETQYF. The CDR3 DNA reads as TGTGCCAGCAGTGAGGGGGGGGCGAGAGAGACCCAGTACTTC.

This clonotype was observed many times. This chain joins TRBV11-3 and TRBJ2-1, with a weak D call TRBD2 (5 bases). CDR3 length: 16 residues. Germline CDR1 reads SGHNT; CDR2 reads YENEEA. Trimming took off 1 base at V and 1 base at J, with 11 bases between the two ends. This chain's CDR3 is CASSLANRGSYNEQFF. The CDR3 DNA follows: TGTGCCAGCAGCTTAGCTAACAGAGGGTCCTACAATGAGCAGTTCTTC.

The sample holds many counts of this clonotype. V gene TRBV2 combines with J gene TRBJ2-1, with 10 bases identical to TRBD2. V was pared by 2 bases and J by 8 bases, with 9 bases of the junction left unmatched. CDR1 and CDR2 from the germline V gene are SNHLY and FYNNEI. The CDR3 sequence is 16 residues long. CDR3 amino acids: CASSEWVVAGGHEQFF. The DNA for the CDR3 is TGTGCCAGCAGTGAATGGGTGGTAGCGGGAGGACATGAGCAGTTCTTC.

This clonotype turned up a few times. This chain connects TRBV4-1 to TRBJ1-5; 10 bases line up with TRBD1. The V gene's germline CDR1 is MGHRA and CDR2 YSYEKL. V lost 1 base and J lost 1; bases outside the gene matches: 4. The CDR3 is 17 residues long. This CDR3 is CASSQAGTGASNQPQHF. DNA for the CDR3: TGCGCCAGCAGCCAAGCGGGGACAGGGGCCAGCAATCAGCCCCAGCATTTT.